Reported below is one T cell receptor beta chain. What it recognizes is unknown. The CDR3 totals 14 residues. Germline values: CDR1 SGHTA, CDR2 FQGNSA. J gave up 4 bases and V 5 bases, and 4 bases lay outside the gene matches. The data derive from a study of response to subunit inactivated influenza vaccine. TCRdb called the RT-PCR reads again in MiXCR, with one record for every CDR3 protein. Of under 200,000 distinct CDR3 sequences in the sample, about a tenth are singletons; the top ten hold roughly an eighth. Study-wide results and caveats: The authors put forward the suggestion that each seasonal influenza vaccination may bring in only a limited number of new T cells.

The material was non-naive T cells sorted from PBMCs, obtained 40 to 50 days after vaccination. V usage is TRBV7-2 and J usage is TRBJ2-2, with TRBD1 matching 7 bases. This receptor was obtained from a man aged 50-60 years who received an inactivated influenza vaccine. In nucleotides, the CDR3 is TGTGCCAGCAGCCCTACAGGGGCCACCGGGGAGCTGTTTTTT. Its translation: CASSPTGATGELFF.